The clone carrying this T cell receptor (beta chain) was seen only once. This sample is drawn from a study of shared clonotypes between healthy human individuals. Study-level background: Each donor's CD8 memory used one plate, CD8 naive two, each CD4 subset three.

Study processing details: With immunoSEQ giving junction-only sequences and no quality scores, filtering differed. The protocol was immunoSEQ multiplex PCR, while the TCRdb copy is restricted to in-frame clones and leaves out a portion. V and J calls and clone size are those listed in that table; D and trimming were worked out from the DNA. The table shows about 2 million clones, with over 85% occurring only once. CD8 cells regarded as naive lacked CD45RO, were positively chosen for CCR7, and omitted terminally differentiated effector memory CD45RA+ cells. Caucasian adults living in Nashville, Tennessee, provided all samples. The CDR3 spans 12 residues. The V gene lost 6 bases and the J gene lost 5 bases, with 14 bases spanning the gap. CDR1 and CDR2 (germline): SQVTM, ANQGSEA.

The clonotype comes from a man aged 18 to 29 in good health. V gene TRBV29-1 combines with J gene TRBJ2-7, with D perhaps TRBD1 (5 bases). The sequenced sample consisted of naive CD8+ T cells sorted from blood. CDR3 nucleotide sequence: TGCAGCGTGATCTCAGGGTCTCACGAGCAGTACTTC. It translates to CSVISGSHEQYF.